The text below deals with one T cell receptor (beta chain). CDR1 and CDR2 (germline): LGHDT, YNNKEL (reference sequence). The CDR3 sequence is 16 residues long. The ends were cut back, 0 bases at V and 7 bases at J, with 18 bases in the middle. RNA totalling roughly 0.5 to 1 ug underwent reverse transcription with random hexamers. Multiplex immunoSEQ PCR targeted 54 Vbeta and 13 Jbeta TCR beta segments. TCRdb recomputed calls from the immunoSEQ multiplex PCR reads with MiXCR, one row per CDR3 protein. This sample yields approximately 120,000 distinct CDR3 sequences, of which about 96% are seen a single time; about 0.095% belongs to the top ten. These data are taken from a study of CD8 T cells in Susac syndrome.

Sequenced sample: CD4+ T cells from PBMCs. The sequence was obtained from a human donor in good health. V is TRBV3-1 and J is TRBJ1-1; TRBD1 is a possible D gene (6 bases). The CDR3 here is CASSQERVRGGGEAFF. DNA of the CDR3: TGTGCCAGCAGCCAAGAAAGGGTCCGAGGGGGAGGTGAAGCTTTCTTT.